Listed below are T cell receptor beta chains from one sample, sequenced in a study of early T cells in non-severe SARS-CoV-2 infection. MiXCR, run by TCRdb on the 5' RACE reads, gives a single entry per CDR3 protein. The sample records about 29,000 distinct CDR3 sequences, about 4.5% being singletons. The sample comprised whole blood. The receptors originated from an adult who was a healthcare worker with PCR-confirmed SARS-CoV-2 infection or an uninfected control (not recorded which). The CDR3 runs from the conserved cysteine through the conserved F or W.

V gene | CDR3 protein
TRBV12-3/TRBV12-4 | CASSPGGETQYF
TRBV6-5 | CASSYAASETQYF
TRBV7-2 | CASSFERAHGYTF
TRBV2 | CASSESRHYEQYF
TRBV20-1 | CSGRPGNYGYTF
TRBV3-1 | CASSQDPTGFTEGYTF
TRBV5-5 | CASSWRTSGSYEQYF
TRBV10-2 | CASRWAGNTEAFF
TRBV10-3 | CAISESTLEQYF
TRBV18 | CASSSREQVAYNEQFF
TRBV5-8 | CASSLALLAGVGTDTQYF
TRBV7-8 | CASSYAGGGLAKNIQYF
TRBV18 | CASSPWDISDTQYF
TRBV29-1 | CSGGTANTEAFF
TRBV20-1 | CSASPLAGVLNEQFF
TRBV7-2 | CASSLVRGSNQPQHF
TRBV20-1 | CSAMRTSGSSYEQYF
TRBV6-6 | CASNLGGSAYEQYF
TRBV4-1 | CASSPSREGETQYF
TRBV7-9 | CASSPGHSSYNEQFF
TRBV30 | CAWKLGAVEQYF
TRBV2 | CASSEGGQGSQPQHF
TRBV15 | CATSRALEWYGYTF
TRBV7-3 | CASSVEGGWPNTEAFF
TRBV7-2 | CASSLGGYGNIQYF
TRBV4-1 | CASSLGDRGTWYGYTF
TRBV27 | CASRNLGGSTDTQYF
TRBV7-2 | CASSWTGPLSPLHF
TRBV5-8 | CASSLGVRPTPYEQYF
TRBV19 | CASSTGQVSSGANVLTF